Here is one TCR beta chain with its context. Its antigen remains unidentified. The data stem from a study of naive and memory T cell subsets. V was cut by 6 bases and J by 9 bases, with 9 bases left in between. Germline-derived CDR1 and CDR2 are WSHSY and SAAADI. CDR3 size: 11 residues. Overall study results and limits: A few larger clonotypes appeared in naive repertoires, especially CD8, possibly memory cells re-expressing CD45RA. Over 85% of naive TCR sequences appeared only once after error correction, unlike memory subsets.

Separate alpha and beta amplification began at the second PCR step. Two oligonucleotides, mixed equimolar, formed the beta constant-region primer covering TRBC1 and TRBC2. Four rounds of PCR amplified the ligated cDNA using nested alpha and beta constant-region primers plus SP2. TCRdb used MiXCR to reprocess the UMI-ligation and nested PCR reads, holding one entry per CDR3 protein. The sample holds fewer than 150,000 distinct CDR3 sequences, approximately 20% seen once. The sequenced material came from naive CD8+ T cells from blood. The chain uses TRBV10-2 and TRBJ2-1; D is unclear. The receptor's source is a human donor in good health. The CDR3 sequence is CASRDVGEQFF. The CDR3 DNA reads TGCGCCAGCAGGGACGTCGGTGAGCAGTTCTTC.